A single sample is the source of the 3 T cell receptor beta chains below, sequenced in a study of long-term antiretroviral therapy in people with HIV. immunoSEQ v3.0 was run at survey level. Assay: immunoSEQ multiplex PCR; the TCRdb copy retains only in-frame clones and omits some. The table has more than 20,000 clones, more than 65% seen once. Sample: unsorted PBMCs, taken 2.3 to 2.5 years after starting antiretroviral therapy. Source of these receptors: a man aged 40-55 years with HIV.

The chain combines TRBV5-4 with TRBJ2-5; unclear D gene. This CDR3 contains 15 residues. The V gene's germline CDR1 is SGHNT and CDR2 YYREEE (reference sequence). V shed 3 bases and J shed 1 base, with 13 bases lying between them. The CDR3 nucleotides read TGTGCCAGCAGCTCGTCGCTACAGCTCCAAGAGACCCAGTACTTC. Its translation is CASSSSLQLQETQYF.

The CDR3 is CASSLGTANSYEQYF. CDR3 nucleotide sequence: TGTGCCAGCAGCTTAGGTACAGCCAACTCCTACGAGCAGTACTTC. The chain recombines TRBV7-8 with TRBJ2-7, with no clear D. This CDR3 is 15 amino acids long. Germline-derived CDR1 and CDR2 are SGHVS and FQNEAQ. Between the trimmed V and J ends, which lost 1 base and 0 bases, there was a span of 10 bases.

The V gene is TRBV7-9, the J gene TRBJ2-7; D is perhaps TRBD1 or TRBD2 (5 bases each). V was trimmed by 5 bases and J by 2 bases, leaving 16 bases between them. CDR3 size: 15 residues. Germline V gene data show CDR1 as SEHNR and CDR2 as FQNEAQ (reference sequence). The CDR3 loop is CASSLPGPKTYEQYF. In nucleotides, the CDR3 is TGTGCCAGCAGCCTGCCGGGACCGAAGACCTACGAGCAGTACTTC.